Following are 21 T cell receptor beta chains from one sample sequenced in a study of CD8 T cells in Susac syndrome. Random-hexamer reverse transcription was applied to about 0.45 to 1 ug RNA. Using its own MiXCR run on the immunoSEQ multiplex PCR reads, TCRdb lists one record per CDR3 protein. This table holds 75,000 to 80,000 distinct CDR3 sequences, roughly 95% found once. What was sequenced was CD8+ T cells from PBMCs. These TCRs come from a human donor with Susac syndrome.

The chain has TRBV7-9 and TRBJ1-4; TRBD1 might be the D (5 bases). V lost 4 bases and J 0 bases, leaving 12 bases between the germline ends. This CDR3 spans 16 amino acids. The germline V gene has CDR1 SEHNR and CDR2 FQNEAQ (reference sequence). CDR3 DNA: TGTGCCAGCAGCTCCGACAGTCCCCCAACTAATGAAAAACTGTTTTTT. Its translation is CASSSDSPPTNEKLFF.

This chain joins TRBV15 and TRBJ2-7, with 8 bases lining up with TRBD2. Germline values: CDR1 LNHNV, CDR2 YYDKDF (reference sequence). The ends lost 2 bases at V and 3 bases at J; junction bases unmatched: 3. The CDR3 loop spans 14 amino acids. CDR3 loop: CATSRRGGSYEQYF. The CDR3 DNA follows: TGTGCCACCAGCAGACGGGGGGGCAGCTACGAGCAGTACTTC. Full variable domain (missing parts from reference TRBV15 and TRBJ2-7): DAMVIQNPRYQVTQFGKPVTLSCSQTLNHNVMYWYQQKSSQAPKLLFHYYDKDFNNEADTPDNFQSRRPNTSFCFLDIRSPGLGDTAMYLCATSRRGGSYEQYFGPGTRLTVT.

The chain recombines TRBV20-1 with TRBJ2-1; D unresolved. CDR1 and CDR2 (germline): DFQATT, SNEGSKA (reference sequence). The ends were cut back, 0 bases at V and 5 bases at J, with 8 bases in the middle. The CDR3 is 13 residues long. CDR3 sequence (DNA): TGCAGTGCTAGAGAGCGGTCCAACAATGAGCAGTTCTTC. Translation: CSARERSNNEQFF.

The chain couples TRBV9 to TRBJ2-3, with TRBD1 as a possible D gene (6 bases). The CDR3 loop spans 12 amino acids. The V and J ends lost 5 bases and 6 bases respectively, with 10 bases between them. Germline V gene lookup returns CDR1 SGDLS and CDR2 YYNGEE. CDR3 sequence reads: CASRGASDTQYF. The DNA of the CDR3 is TGTGCCAGCAGGGGGGCCTCGGATACGCAGTATTTT.

The rearrangement links TRBV11-2 to TRBJ2-1, with D unresolved. CDR1 and CDR2 from the germline V gene are SGHAT and FQNNGV. Trimming shortened V by 5 bases and J by 4 bases, and 15 bases separated the two germline ends. The CDR3 spans 15 residues. This CDR3 reads CASSPPGTIYNEQFF. The CDR3 coding sequence is TGTGCCAGCAGCCCCCCCGGCACCATTTACAATGAGCAGTTCTTC.

This clonotype appeared once. The gene calls are TRBV18 and TRBJ2-7; D call uncertain. V lost 3 bases and J lost 0, with 6 bases in between. The CDR3 runs 13 residues. The germline CDR1 and CDR2 sequences are KGHSH and LQKENI. CDR3 nucleotides: TGTGCCAGCTCACCTCCCCACTCCTACGAGCAGTACTTC. It specifies CASSPPHSYEQYF.

This chain links TRBV10-3 with TRBJ1-1, with D uncertain. The germline CDR1 and CDR2 sequences are ENHRY and SYGVKD. This CDR3 region has 15 residues. V was cut by 2 bases and J by 4 bases, with 14 bases left in between. This CDR3 is CAISEPAVGVTEAFF. CDR3 sequence (DNA): TGTGCCATCAGTGAGCCCGCGGTTGGGGTCACTGAAGCTTTCTTT.

V and J are TRBV19 and TRBJ2-4; D not resolved. This CDR3 region has 14 residues. V lost 8 bases to trimming and J lost 4 bases, with 15 bases between them. Germline lookup yields CDR1 LNHDA and CDR2 SQIVND (reference sequence). The CDR3 reads CASARVAEKNIQYF. CDR3 DNA: TGTGCCAGTGCGAGAGTCGCGGAAAAAAACATTCAGTACTTC.

The V and J genes are TRBV27 and TRBJ2-3, with D uncertain. The length of the CDR3 is 12 residues. V lost 4 bases to trimming and J lost 4 bases, with 6 bases between them. Germline lookup yields CDR1 MNHEY and CDR2 SMNVEV (reference sequence). The CDR3 nucleotides read TGTGCCAGCAGTTCGAGACCAGATACGCAGTATTTT. It specifies CASSSRPDTQYF.

The chain links TRBV7-8 to TRBJ2-1; TRBD1 matches at 9 bases. Germline loops: CDR1 SGHVS, CDR2 FQNEAQ. The length of the CDR3 is 14 residues. The V and J ends lost 7 bases and 6 bases, in that order; junction bases with no gene match: 7. CDR3 sequence: CASTMGQGLNEQFF. CDR3 DNA sequence: TGTGCCAGCACCATGGGACAGGGCCTCAATGAGCAGTTCTTC.

This clonotype was detected a few times. This chain joins TRBV18 and TRBJ2-1; 9 bases are shared with TRBD1. CDR1 and CDR2 from the germline V gene are KGHSH and LQKENI. CDR3 length: 15 residues. J was trimmed by 4 bases and V by 3 bases; bases with no gene match: 4. CDR3: CASSPGQGQYNEQFF. The CDR3 bases are TGTGCCAGCTCACCGGGACAGGGTCAGTACAATGAGCAGTTCTTC.

The J gene is TRBJ1-5, the V gene TRBV30; 8 nucleotides match TRBD1. The CDR3 consists of 15 residues. Trimming removed 3 bases from V and 4 bases from J; junction bases left unmatched: 8. From germline, CDR1 is GTSNPN and CDR2 SVGIG (reference sequence). The CDR3 DNA is TGTGCCTGGAGCAGACAGGGGCCGCTGAATCAGCCCCAGCATTTT. It codes for CAWSRQGPLNQPQHF.

The chain couples TRBV4-1 to TRBJ2-5; either TRBD1 or TRBD2 may fit D (5 bases each). In germline, CDR1 is MGHRA, CDR2 YSYEKL. Trimming pared 2 bases from V and 5 bases from J, leaving 15 bases between. The CDR3 has 15 residues. CDR3 DNA: TGCGCCAGCAGCCAAATAGCCCCCGGGACCGAGACCCAGTACTTC. Its translation: CASSQIAPGTETQYF.

The chain couples TRBV29-1 to TRBJ1-4; D ambiguous. Trimming left V 8 bases short and J 1 base short, with 14 bases between. This CDR3 contains 14 residues. In germline, CDR1 is SQVTM, CDR2 ANQGSEA. CDR3 in DNA: TGCAGCATCCTCCCTCTAGGAACTAATGAAAAACTGTTTTTT. Its translation: CSILPLGTNEKLFF.

The chain links TRBV5-6 to TRBJ2-1, with 8 bases identical to TRBD1. V lost 0 bases, J lost 3 bases, and 5 bases stayed unmatched. This CDR3 has 16 amino acids. Germline V gives CDR1 SGHDT, CDR2 YYEEEE. The CDR3 DNA reads as TGTGCCAGCAGCTTGGAGCGACAGGGGTACTACAATGAGCAGTTCTTC. As protein: CASSLERQGYYNEQFF.

V is TRBV12-3 or TRBV12-4 and J is TRBJ2-1; possibly TRBD1 for D (5 bases). The CDR3 runs 15 residues. The V and J ends lost 3 bases and 12 bases respectively, with 21 bases between them. Written as DNA, the CDR3 is TGTGCCAGCAGTTTCCTGACAGAGCGCTCGAGTTGGCAGTTCTTC. Protein: CASSFLTERSSWQFF.

The chain couples TRBV27 to TRBJ2-7, with D uncertain. Germline loops: CDR1 MNHEY, CDR2 SMNVEV (reference sequence). The CDR3 consists of 14 residues. V lost 6 bases and J 3 bases, leaving 15 bases between the germline ends. CDR3 region: CASSPVGRLYEQYF. CDR3 DNA: TGTGCCAGCAGCCCGGTCGGACGGCTCTACGAGCAGTACTTC.

The chain joins TRBV19 to TRBJ2-7; 8 nucleotides align to TRBD1. Germline V gene data show CDR1 as LNHDA and CDR2 as SQIVND (reference sequence). The length of the CDR3 is 14 residues. J was trimmed by 5 bases and V by 5 bases; bases with no gene match: 8. CDR3 protein: CASSLGAGGNEQYF. In nucleotides, the CDR3 is TGTGCCAGTAGTCTTGGGGCAGGGGGCAACGAGCAGTACTTC.

This chain uses TRBV29-1 with TRBJ2-7; D gene uncertain. The germline V gene encodes CDR1 SQVTM and CDR2 ANQGSEA. Trimming stripped 4 bases from V and 6 bases from J, with 13 bases between. The CDR3 is 12 amino acids. Here the CDR3 reads CSVVAGSGEQYF. In DNA, the CDR3 is TGCAGCGTTGTGGCCGGGTCAGGCGAGCAGTACTTC.

V gene TRBV7-2 combines with J gene TRBJ2-7; D might be TRBD2 (5 bases). The CDR3 consists of 11 residues. V was shortened by 11 bases and J by 7 bases, with 15 bases between the two germline ends. In germline, CDR1 is SGHTA, CDR2 FQGNSA. CDR3 coding DNA: TGTGCCCCGACCCTCACGGGGGAGCAGTACTTC. It encodes CAPTLTGEQYF.

The chain couples TRBV19 to TRBJ1-1, with D tentatively TRBD1 (6 bases). V lost 8 bases and J 7 bases, leaving 14 bases between the germline ends. CDR3 length equals 12 residues. Germline CDR1 and CDR2: LNHDA and SQIVND (reference sequence). The CDR3 DNA reads TGTGCCAGTGGGAACAGGGCCAATGAAGCTTTCTTT. It translates to CASGNRANEAFF.